The 22 T cell receptor beta chains given below trace back to one sample, sequenced in a study of control samples from healthy donors and cancer patients. Sequencing used immunoSEQ multiplex PCR; TCRdb keeps in-frame clones, though not all of them. The data show 150,000 to 200,000 clones, 91% seen once. Sequencing input: blood. The receptors originated from a woman aged 40 to 49 in good health.

Written as DNA, the CDR3 is TGTGCCAGCAGCTTAGTAGTCGGTCTCGGGGGCTACACCTTC. Translated, it gives CASSLVVGLGGYTF. V and J are TRBV7-2 and TRBJ1-2, with D unclear. The CDR3 runs 14 residues. Germline V gene sequence: CDR1 SGHTA, CDR2 FQGNSA. V was shortened by 1 base and J by 8 bases, with 14 bases between the two germline ends.

The rearrangement joins TRBV5-1 to TRBJ2-1, with TRBD2 matching 7 bases. CDR3 length: 16 amino acids. CDR1 is SGHRS, CDR2 YFSETQ, per germline. After removal of 0 bases from V and 3 bases from J, the junction contained 6 bases not matched to a gene. CDR3 sequence: CASSLGLAVDYNEQFF. The CDR3 DNA sequence: TGCGCCAGCAGCTTGGGTCTAGCGGTAGACTACAATGAGCAGTTCTTC.

This chain links TRBV28 with TRBJ1-2; maybe TRBD1 (6 bases). CDR1 is MDHEN and CDR2 is SYDVKM in the germline V gene. The CDR3 is 11 residues long. V lost 10 bases and J 8 bases, leaving 14 bases between the germline ends. The CDR3 sequence: CAISGAEGYTF. CDR3 in DNA: TGTGCCATATCAGGGGCGGAGGGCTACACCTTC.

V gene TRBV5-1 combines with J gene TRBJ2-1, with TRBD2 matching over 11 bases. This CDR3 comprises 15 residues. Germline V lookup: CDR1 SGHRS, CDR2 YFSETQ. The junction had 7 bases not matched to a gene; V was cut back by 7 bases and J by 4 bases. CDR3: CASYPGLAVYNEQFF. The CDR3 region has the DNA TGCGCCAGCTACCCGGGACTAGCGGTATACAATGAGCAGTTCTTC.

The chain has TRBV28 and TRBJ2-7; 11 positions match TRBD1. With 10 bases clipped from V and 5 bases from J, the junction kept 13 bases outside the gene matches. This CDR3 spans 15 amino acids. The germline V gene has CDR1 MDHEN and CDR2 SYDVKM. DNA of the CDR3: TGTGCCACCATTGGTGATGGACAGGGGGCCGACGAGCAGTACTTC. This encodes CATIGDGQGADEQYF.

This chain links TRBV11-3 with TRBJ2-1; 7 nucleotides align to TRBD2. Unmatched junction bases numbered 6, after V lost 5 bases and J lost 2 bases. This CDR3 has 15 amino acids. Germline loops: CDR1 SGHNT, CDR2 YENEEA. CDR3 coding DNA: TGTGCCAGCAGCATATCCGGGGGGACCTACAATGAGCAGTTCTTC. Its protein is CASSISGGTYNEQFF.

This clone is a singleton in its sample. The chain employs TRBV19 and TRBJ1-6; D remains unclear. The ends were cut back, 9 bases at V and 2 bases at J, with 14 bases in the middle. CDR3 length: 15 residues. Germline-derived CDR1 and CDR2 are LNHDA and SQIVND (reference sequence). The DNA for the CDR3 is TGTGCCAGCCGGCAATCGACTGCCTATAATTCACCCCTCCACTTT. Translating gives CASRQSTAYNSPLHF.

The CDR3 region is CASSPGVETQYF. Written as DNA, the CDR3 is TGTGCCAGCTCACCCGGAGTGGAGACCCAGTACTTC. V and J are TRBV18 and TRBJ2-5, with unresolved D. V lost 3 bases and J lost 5, with 7 bases in between. CDR3 length: 12 residues. From germline, CDR1 is KGHSH and CDR2 LQKENI.

The V call is TRBV14, the J call TRBJ2-2; possible D gene TRBD1, 5 bases. The V gene's germline CDR1 is SGHDN and CDR2 FVKESK. CDR3 size: 15 residues. V lost 5 bases and J lost 0, with 10 bases in between. CDR3 sequence: CASSLLTANTGELFF. Here the CDR3 DNA reads TGTGCCAGCAGCTTATTGACAGCGAACACCGGGGAGCTGTTTTTT.

The chain's CDR3 is CASSSLTGSKNEKLFF. The CDR3, as DNA: TGTGCCAGCAGTTCCCTTACGGGGAGTAAAAATGAAAAACTGTTTTTT. The rearrangement links TRBV28 to TRBJ1-4; no clear D gene. Germline CDR1 reads MDHEN; CDR2 reads SYDVKM. V was shortened by 4 bases and J by 5 bases, with 17 bases between the two germline ends. The CDR3 length is 16 residues. Using reference TRBV28 and TRBJ1-4 for the parts outside the CDR3, the full variable domain is DVKVTQSSRYLVKRTGEKVFLECVQDMDHENMFWYRQDPGLGLRLIYFSYDVKMKEKGDIPEGYSVSREKKERFSLILESASTNQTSMYLCASSSLTGSKNEKLFFGSGTQLSVL.

This clone was observed once. The rearrangement joins TRBV18 to TRBJ2-2, with D possibly called TRBD1 or TRBD2 (5 bases each). V was pared by 4 bases and J by 7 bases, with 13 bases between. CDR1 and CDR2 (germline): KGHSH, LQKENI. This CDR3 region has 14 residues. The CDR3 DNA follows: TGTGCCAGCTCACTATCCGGGACGGACGGGGAGCTGTTTTTT. Amino acids: CASSLSGTDGELFF.

V is TRBV7-2 and J is TRBJ1-2; TRBD1 aligns across 7 bases. Per the germline V gene, CDR1 is SGHTA and CDR2 is FQGNSA. The CDR3 contains 14 residues. V lost 3 bases, J lost 5 bases, and 6 bases stayed unmatched. The CDR3 loop reads CASSFQGEGYGYTF. In nucleotides, the CDR3 is TGTGCCAGCAGCTTCCAGGGGGAGGGGTATGGCTACACCTTC.

The V and J genes are TRBV2 and TRBJ2-5, with a tentative D call TRBD2 (6 bases). The CDR3 has 17 amino acids. The germline gives CDR1 SNHLY, CDR2 FYNNEI. V lost 7 bases to trimming and J lost 3 bases, with 24 bases between them. This CDR3 is CASIIRLGEDFEETQYF. The CDR3 nucleotides are TGTGCCAGCATTATAAGGTTGGGGGAGGATTTCGAAGAGACCCAGTACTTC. Supplemented by reference TRBV2 and TRBJ2-5, the full variable domain reads EPEVTQTPSHQVTQMGQEVILRCVPISNHLYFYWYRQILGQKVEFLVSFYNNEISEKSEIFDDQFSVERPDGSNFTLKIRSTKLEDSAMYFCASIIRLGEDFEETQYFGPGTRLLVL.

The rearrangement links TRBV12-3 or TRBV12-4 to TRBJ1-2; 9 nucleotides match TRBD1. Trimming took 5 bases from V and 7 from J; bases not matched to a gene: 5. This CDR3 spans 13 amino acids. Written as DNA, the CDR3 is TGTGCCAGCAGTCATACAGGGGGCGGTGGCTACACCTTC. Its translation: CASSHTGGGGYTF.

The chain is built from TRBV7-9 and TRBJ2-6; D is possibly TRBD2 (6 bases). This CDR3 has 16 amino acids. CDR1 and CDR2 (germline): SEHNR, FQNEAQ (reference sequence). V lost 5 bases, J lost 0 bases, and 11 bases lay in between. The CDR3, as DNA: TGTGCCAGCAGCCCACCGGGGGTCTCTGGGGCCAACGTCCTGACTTTC. Protein sequence: CASSPPGVSGANVLTF.

The J gene is TRBJ1-1, the V gene TRBV18; TRBD1 might be the D (6 bases). The CDR3 covers 13 residues. Trimming shortened V by 6 bases and J by 5 bases, and 13 bases separated the two germline ends. Germline CDR1 and CDR2: KGHSH and LQKENI. The DNA for the CDR3 is TGTGCCAGCTCTCAGGGGCGAGAGACTGAAGCTTTCTTT. Residues: CASSQGRETEAFF.

In this sample, this clone turned up once. The CDR3 is CASSPNLPGLAVEQYF. The CDR3 DNA is TGTGCCAGCAGTCCTAACCTACCGGGACTAGCGGTTGAGCAGTACTTC. The chain links TRBV27 to TRBJ2-7; 11 bases are a match to TRBD2. This CDR3 is built from 16 residues. The V and J ends lost 5 bases and 7 bases, in that order; junction bases with no gene match: 13. The germline CDR1 and CDR2 sequences are MNHEY and SMNVEV (reference sequence).

In regard to this clone: This same CDR3 is encoded by further DNA sequences in the sample. The chain has TRBV6-5 and TRBJ1-2; 7 positions agree with TRBD1. The CDR3 extends over 13 amino acids. The germline CDR1 and CDR2 sequences are MNHEY and SVGAGI. The V and J ends lost 6 bases and 2 bases, in that order; junction bases with no gene match: 3. As DNA, the CDR3 is TGTGCCAGCAGCCAGACAGGGAACTATGGCTACACCTTC. Amino acids: CASSQTGNYGYTF.

V and J are TRBV18 and TRBJ1-2; D ambiguous. Germline CDR1 reads KGHSH; CDR2 reads LQKENI. The V and J ends lost 2 bases and 6 bases respectively, with 13 bases between them. The CDR3 totals 14 residues. CDR3 in amino acids: CASSPVLREDGYTF. CDR3 DNA: TGTGCCAGCTCACCAGTGCTAAGGGAGGATGGCTACACCTTC.

V is TRBV27 and J is TRBJ1-2; D unresolved. Germline assignment: CDR1 MNHEY and CDR2 SMNVEV (reference sequence). CDR3 length: 13 residues. V lost 8 bases and J 7 bases, leaving 17 bases between the germline ends. The CDR3 coding sequence is TGTGCCAGCTCCCCGACGCGTAGGGCTGGCTACACCTTC. It codes for CASSPTRRAGYTF.

J is TRBJ2-3 and V is TRBV27, with 11 bases matching TRBD2. The CDR3 consists of 17 residues. The V gene's germline CDR1 is MNHEY and CDR2 SMNVEV (reference sequence). V dropped 2 bases and J dropped 2; count of bases not matched to a gene: 6. CDR3: CASSLLAGGRTTDTQYF. CDR3 sequence (DNA): TGTGCCAGCAGTTTACTAGCGGGGGGCCGGACCACAGATACGCAGTATTTT.

The chain employs TRBV10-3 and TRBJ1-5; D is possibly TRBD1 (6 bases). CDR1 is ENHRY and CDR2 is SYGVKD in the germline V gene. The CDR3 loop spans 15 amino acids. With 8 bases removed from V and 4 bases from J, the gap between germline ends came to 18 bases. The CDR3 sequence is CAIGEDSTQNQPQHF. CDR3 bases: TGTGCCATCGGGGAGGACAGCACCCAGAATCAGCCCCAGCATTTT.